The sequence of this T cell receptor beta chain was determined in a study of blood T cell repertoires in COVID-19. Study at large: Whether acute or convalescent, the COVID-19 samples came from the United States, Italy and Spain.

As originally analysed: Amplifying reference gene primers gave estimates of nucleated cell counts. The repertoire was sequenced with immunoSEQ multiplex PCR; TCRdb's copy has only in-frame clones and lacks some. V and J calls and clone size are given by that table; D and trimming were obtained from the DNA. Among around 300,000 clones listed, 90% were seen once. Germline CDR1 MNHEY, CDR2 SVGAGI. The CDR3 consists of 13 residues. With 6 bases clipped from V and 6 bases from J, the junction kept 5 bases outside the gene matches. Sequencing used PBMCs or T cells enriched from blood (not recorded which). The V and J genes are TRBV6-5 and TRBJ1-2, with 9 bases that match TRBD1. This receptor was obtained from a woman aged 18-29 years with acute COVID-19. CDR3 amino acids: CASSPTGGNGYTF. The CDR3 DNA follows: TGTGCCAGCAGCCCCACAGGGGGCAATGGCTACACCTTC.